The 9 T cell receptor beta chains reported below all come from one sample, sequenced in a study of T cell changes during pregnancy in multiple sclerosis. TCRdb's table, derived via immunoSEQ multiplex PCR, lists solely in-frame clones and lacks some. The data contain 60,000 or so clones, about 90% of them singletons. The sample here was CD4+ T cells from peripheral blood mononuclear cells, taken after pregnancy. The receptors derive from a female donor in good health, enrolled as a control in a pregnancy study.

The CDR3 here is CACNYGGDQPQHF. CDR3 DNA sequence: TGTGCCTGTAATTATGGGGGCGATCAGCCCCAGCATTTT. The V gene is TRBV30, the J gene TRBJ1-5; weak D call: TRBD1 (6 bases). Germline CDR1 GTSNPN, CDR2 SVGIG (reference sequence). Between the trimmed V and J ends, which lost 6 bases and 5 bases, there was a span of 14 bases. This CDR3 comprises 13 residues. Supplemented by reference TRBV30 and TRBJ1-5, the full variable domain reads SQTIHQWPATLVQPVGSPLSLECTVEGTSNPNLYWYRQAAGRGLQLLFYSVGIGQISSEVPQNLSASRPQDRQFILSSKKLLLSDSGFYLCACNYGGDQPQHFGDGTRLSIL.

The rearrangement uses TRBV5-4 and TRBJ1-2; 7 bases line up with TRBD1. V shed 4 bases and J 4 bases; nucleotides not matched to a gene: 13. Germline CDR1 is SGHNT and CDR2 is YYREEE (reference sequence). This CDR3 region has 16 residues. CDR3 DNA: TGTGCCAGCAGCCCGGCTTACGCAGGGGGTACCTATGGCTACACCTTC. Amino acid sequence: CASSPAYAGGTYGYTF.

The rearrangement links TRBV27 to TRBJ2-4; 8 bases agree with TRBD1. From germline, CDR1 is MNHEY and CDR2 SMNVEV (reference sequence). This CDR3 has 16 residues. Losses at the gene ends were 0 bases for V and 4 bases for J; bases not matched to a gene: 5. CDR3 bases: TGTGCCAGCAGTTTATCCCGGACAGGGAAGAAAAACATTCAGTACTTC. Protein sequence: CASSLSRTGKKNIQYF.

The rearrangement uses TRBV18 and TRBJ1-4; 9 positions agree with TRBD1. Germline V gene sequence: CDR1 KGHSH, CDR2 LQKENI. Germline trimming cut 0 bases from V and 3 bases from J; bases unmatched to any gene: 2. The CDR3 runs 16 residues. CDR3 region: CASSPPGQGSNEKLFF. CDR3 sequence (DNA): TGTGCCAGCTCACCACCGGGACAGGGATCTAATGAAAAACTGTTTTTT.

V gene TRBV18 combines with J gene TRBJ2-5, with D perhaps matching TRBD1 (6 bases). Trimming took off 4 bases at V and 1 base at J, with 13 bases between the two ends. Germline loops: CDR1 KGHSH, CDR2 LQKENI. This CDR3 has 15 residues. This chain's CDR3 is CASSLNPTGQETQYF. The DNA for the CDR3 is TGTGCCAGCTCACTCAACCCGACAGGCCAAGAGACCCAGTACTTC.

The chain employs TRBV9 and TRBJ1-1, with no clear D. The CDR3 runs 14 residues. V dropped 4 bases and J dropped 0 bases, with 10 bases sitting between them. Germline values: CDR1 SGDLS, CDR2 YYNGEE. The chain's CDR3 is CASSPYNMNTEAFF. DNA for the CDR3: TGTGCCAGCAGCCCTTACAATATGAACACTGAAGCTTTCTTT.

The rearrangement links TRBV2 to TRBJ1-1, with D uncertain. The germline gives CDR1 SNHLY, CDR2 FYNNEI. Between the trimmed V and J ends, which lost 5 bases and 0 bases, there was a span of 13 bases. The CDR3 extends over 15 amino acids. CDR3 amino acids: CASSPGRILNTEAFF. Here the CDR3 DNA reads TGTGCCAGCAGTCCCGGGAGAATCCTGAACACTGAAGCTTTCTTT.

The chain's CDR3 is CASSQVFRGAYYNEQFF. The CDR3 DNA sequence: TGTGCCAGCAGCCAAGTGTTCCGGGGGGCATACTACAATGAGCAGTTCTTC. The chain carries TRBV4-2 and TRBJ2-1; possible D gene TRBD2, 7 bases. CDR1 is LGHNA and CDR2 is YNFKEQ in the germline V gene. The CDR3 is 17 amino acids. Deletions cut 1 base from V and 3 bases from J, with 16 bases between.

The V call is TRBV29-1, the J call TRBJ2-5; 10 nucleotides match TRBD1. This CDR3 is 16 amino acids long. Germline CDR1 reads SQVTM; CDR2 reads ANQGSEA. The V and J ends lost 0 bases and 3 bases, in that order; junction bases with no gene match: 7. CDR3 protein: CSVEERHGTGEETQYF. Written as DNA, the CDR3 is TGCAGCGTTGAAGAGAGGCACGGGACAGGGGAAGAGACCCAGTACTTC.